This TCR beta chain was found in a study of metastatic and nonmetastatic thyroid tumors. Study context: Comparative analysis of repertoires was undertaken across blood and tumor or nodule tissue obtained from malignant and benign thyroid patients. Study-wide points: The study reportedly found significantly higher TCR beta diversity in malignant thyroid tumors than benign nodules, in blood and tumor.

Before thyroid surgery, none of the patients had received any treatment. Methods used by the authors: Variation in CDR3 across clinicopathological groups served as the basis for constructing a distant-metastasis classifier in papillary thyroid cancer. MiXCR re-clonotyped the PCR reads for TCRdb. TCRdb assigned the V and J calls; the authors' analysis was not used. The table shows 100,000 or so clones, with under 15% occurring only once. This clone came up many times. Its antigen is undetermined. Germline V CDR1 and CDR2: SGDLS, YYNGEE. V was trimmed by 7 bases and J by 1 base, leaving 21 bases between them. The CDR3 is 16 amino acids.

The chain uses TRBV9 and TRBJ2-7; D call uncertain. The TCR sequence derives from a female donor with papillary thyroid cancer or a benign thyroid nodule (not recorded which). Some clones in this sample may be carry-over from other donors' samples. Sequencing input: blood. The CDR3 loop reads CASPLPLQHESYEQYF. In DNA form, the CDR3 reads TGTGCCAGCCCTCTTCCCCTACAGCACGAATCCTACGAGCAGTACTTC. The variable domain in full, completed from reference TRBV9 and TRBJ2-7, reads DSGVTQTPKHLITATGQRVTLRCSPRSGDLSVYWYQQSLDQGLQFLIQYYNGEERAKGNILERFSAQQFPDLHSELNLSSLELGDSALYFCASPLPLQHESYEQYFGPGTRLTVT.